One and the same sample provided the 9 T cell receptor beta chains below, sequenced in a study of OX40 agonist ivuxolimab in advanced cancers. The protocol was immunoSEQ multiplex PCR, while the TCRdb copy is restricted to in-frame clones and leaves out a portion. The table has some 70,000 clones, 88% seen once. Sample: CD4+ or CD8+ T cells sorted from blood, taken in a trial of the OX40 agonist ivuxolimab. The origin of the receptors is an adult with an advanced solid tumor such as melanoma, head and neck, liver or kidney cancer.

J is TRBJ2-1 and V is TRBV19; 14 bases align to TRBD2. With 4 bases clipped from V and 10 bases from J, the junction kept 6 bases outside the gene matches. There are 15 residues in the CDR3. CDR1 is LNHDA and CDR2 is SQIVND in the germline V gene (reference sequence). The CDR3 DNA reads TGTGCCAGTAGTACCGGGACTAGCGGGAGCTCGGAGCAGTTCTTC. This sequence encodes CASSTGTSGSSEQFF.

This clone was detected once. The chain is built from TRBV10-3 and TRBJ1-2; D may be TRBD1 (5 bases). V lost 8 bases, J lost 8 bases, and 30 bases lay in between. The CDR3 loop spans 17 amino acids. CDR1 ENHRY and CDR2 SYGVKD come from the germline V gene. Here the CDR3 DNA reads TGTGCCATCGCGGGATTGGAACCGGGACCGAGCCCGGGAGGCTACACCTTC. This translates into CAIAGLEPGPSPGGYTF.

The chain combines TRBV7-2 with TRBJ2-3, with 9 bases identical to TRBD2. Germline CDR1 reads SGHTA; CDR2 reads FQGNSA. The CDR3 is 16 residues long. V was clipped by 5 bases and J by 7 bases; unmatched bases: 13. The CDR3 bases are TGTGCCAGCAGCGACCAAGGCACTAGCGGGTATAATACGCAGTATTTT. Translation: CASSDQGTSGYNTQYF. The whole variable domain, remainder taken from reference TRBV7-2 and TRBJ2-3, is GAGVSQSPSNKVTEKGKDVELRCDPISGHTALYWYRQSLGQGLEFLIYFQGNSAPDKSGLPSDRFSAERTGGSVSTLTIQRTQQEDSAVYLCASSDQGTSGYNTQYFGPGTRLTVL.

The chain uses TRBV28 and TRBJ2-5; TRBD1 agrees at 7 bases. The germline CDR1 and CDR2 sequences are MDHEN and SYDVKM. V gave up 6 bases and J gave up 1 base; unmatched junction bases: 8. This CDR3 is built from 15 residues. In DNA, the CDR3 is TGTGCCAGCAGCCTCCCACAGGGGCCCCAAGAGACCCAGTACTTC. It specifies CASSLPQGPQETQYF. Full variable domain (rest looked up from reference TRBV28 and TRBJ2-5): DVKVTQSSRYLVKRTGEKVFLECVQDMDHENMFWYRQDPGLGLRLIYFSYDVKMKEKGDIPEGYSVSREKKERFSLILESASTNQTSMYLCASSLPQGPQETQYFGPGTRLLVL.

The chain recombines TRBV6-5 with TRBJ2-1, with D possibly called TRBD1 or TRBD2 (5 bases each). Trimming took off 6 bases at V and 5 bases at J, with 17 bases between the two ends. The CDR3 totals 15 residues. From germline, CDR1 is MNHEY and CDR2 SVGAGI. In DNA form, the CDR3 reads TGTGCCAGCAGGTCATGGGGGAGTATCCACAATGAGCAGTTCTTC. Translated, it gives CASRSWGSIHNEQFF.

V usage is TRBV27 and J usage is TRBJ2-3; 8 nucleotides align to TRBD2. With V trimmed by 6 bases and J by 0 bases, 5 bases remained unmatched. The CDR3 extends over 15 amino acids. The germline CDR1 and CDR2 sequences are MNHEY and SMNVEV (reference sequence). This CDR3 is CASRPLAESTDTQYF. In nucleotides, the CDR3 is TGTGCCAGCAGGCCACTAGCGGAAAGCACAGATACGCAGTATTTT.

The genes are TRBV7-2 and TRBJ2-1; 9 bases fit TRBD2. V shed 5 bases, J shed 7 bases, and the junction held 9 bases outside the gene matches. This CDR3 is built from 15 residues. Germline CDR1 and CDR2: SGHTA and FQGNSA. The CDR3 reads CASSHGTSPRNEQFF. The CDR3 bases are TGTGCCAGCAGCCACGGGACTAGCCCCAGGAATGAGCAGTTCTTC.

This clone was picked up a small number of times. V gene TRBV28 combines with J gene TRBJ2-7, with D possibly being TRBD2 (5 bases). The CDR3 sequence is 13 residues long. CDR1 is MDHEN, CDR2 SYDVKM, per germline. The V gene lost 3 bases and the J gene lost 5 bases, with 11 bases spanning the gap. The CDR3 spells CASSLVPSHEQYF. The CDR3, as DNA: TGTGCCAGCAGTTTGGTTCCTAGCCACGAGCAGTACTTC.

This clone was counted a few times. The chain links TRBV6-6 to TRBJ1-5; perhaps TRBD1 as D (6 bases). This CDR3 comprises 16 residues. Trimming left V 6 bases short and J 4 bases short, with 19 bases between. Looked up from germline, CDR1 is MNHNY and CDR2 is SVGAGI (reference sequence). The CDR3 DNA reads TGTGCCAGCAGCCCCGCCACGGACAGAAAGAATCAGCCCCAGCATTTT. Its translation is CASSPATDRKNQPQHF.